Each of the 25 T cell receptor beta chains below was sequenced from the same sample in a study of blood T cells in healthy people across ages. Together with a sample-barcoded 5' primer, a J-beta primer mix was included in a second PCR lasting about 6 to 11 cycles. TCRdb re-analysed the 5' RACE reads in MiXCR, keeping a single row per CDR3 protein. This sample has hundreds of thousands of distinct CDR3 sequences, with about 30% found just once. Sequencing was done on a sample of blood. Receptors were obtained from a woman aged 80 or over in good health.

This clonotype has more than one count but fewer than ten. The chain is built from TRBV5-5 and TRBJ2-3; 13 positions agree with TRBD2. The trim removed 4 bases at V and 6 bases at J, leaving 2 bases unmatched. Germline assignment: CDR1 SGHKS and CDR2 YYEKEE (reference sequence). This CDR3 has 14 residues. CDR3 in DNA: TGTGCCAGCAGCCCGACTAGCGGGGGGGATACGCAGTATTTT. Residues: CASSPTSGGDTQYF.

The V and J genes are TRBV7-9 and TRBJ2-7, with 14 bases matching TRBD2. J was trimmed by 4 bases and V by 4 bases; bases with no gene match: 9. Germline V CDR1 and CDR2: SEHNR, FQNEAQ (reference sequence). The CDR3 totals 17 residues. The CDR3 loop is CASSSSTSGRARYEQYF. In DNA form, the CDR3 reads TGTGCCAGCAGCTCCTCGACTAGCGGGAGGGCAAGATACGAGCAGTACTTC.

CDR3: CASSYSSGGNEKLFF. The CDR3, as DNA: TGCGCCAGCAGTTACTCAAGCGGGGGTAATGAAAAACTGTTTTTT. This chain uses TRBV5-1 with TRBJ1-4; a weak D match, TRBD1 (5 bases). V lost 5 bases and J lost 4, with 15 bases in between. CDR1 is SGHRS, CDR2 YFSETQ, per germline. The CDR3 length is 15 residues.

The chain joins TRBV7-3 to TRBJ1-1; 10 positions match TRBD1. The germline V gene encodes CDR1 SGHTA and CDR2 FQGTGA. This CDR3 has 13 residues. With V trimmed by 5 bases and J by 11 bases, 8 bases remained unmatched. For the CDR3, the DNA is TGTGCCAGCAGCGTCAAGACAGGGGGCGAGGCTTTCTTT. Protein: CASSVKTGGEAFF. The full variable domain, rest sourced from reference TRBV7-3 and TRBJ1-1, is GAGVSQTPSNKVTEKGKYVELRCDPISGHTALYWYRQSLGQGPEFLIYFQGTGAADDSGLPNDRFFAVRPEGSVSTLKIQRTERGDSAVYLCASSVKTGGEAFFGQGTRLTVV.

This clonotype was seen a handful of times. The rearrangement uses TRBV19 and TRBJ1-2, with unresolved D. Trimming cost V 6 bases and J 6 bases, with 14 bases left between them. The CDR3 covers 13 residues. Germline CDR1 is LNHDA and CDR2 is SQIVND (reference sequence). This CDR3 reads CASSLLGGNGYTF. In nucleotides, the CDR3 is TGTGCCAGTAGCCTCTTGGGTGGAAATGGCTACACCTTC.

This clonotype is a singleton in its sample. The rearrangement links TRBV4-1 to TRBJ2-1; D unclear. CDR1 MGHRA and CDR2 YSYEKL come from the germline V gene. The CDR3 contains 11 residues. V lost 3 bases and J lost 5, with 2 bases in between. CDR3 protein: CASSHDNEQFF. For the CDR3, the DNA is TGCGCCAGCAGCCATGACAATGAGCAGTTCTTC.

This clonotype came up many times. This sequence joins TRBV5-1 and TRBJ2-1, with 14 bases lining up with TRBD2. The germline V gene encodes CDR1 SGHRS and CDR2 YFSETQ. With 5 bases clipped from V and 7 bases from J, the junction kept 5 bases outside the gene matches. This CDR3 is built from 15 residues. The CDR3 region is CASRATSGGANEQFF. The CDR3 nucleotides read TGCGCCAGCAGGGCGACTAGCGGGGGGGCTAATGAGCAGTTCTTC.

This clonotype was observed at least ten times. This chain joins TRBV12-3 or TRBV12-4 and TRBJ1-5; D gene ambiguous. The CDR3 covers 14 residues. The V and J ends lost 5 bases and 2 bases respectively, with 10 bases between them. CDR3 nucleotide sequence: TGTGCCAGCAGTATCGCCGGCGGCAATCAGCCCCAGCATTTT. Translated, it gives CASSIAGGNQPQHF.

This clonotype was recorded many times. The genes are TRBV9 and TRBJ1-6, with 9 bases identical to TRBD1. The CDR3 spans 16 residues. V was clipped by 4 bases and J by 9 bases; unmatched bases: 11. Germline V gene sequence: CDR1 SGDLS, CDR2 YYNGEE. The CDR3 is CASSPPGQGAASPLHF. In DNA, the CDR3 is TGTGCCAGCAGCCCCCCGGGACAGGGAGCGGCTTCACCCCTCCACTTT.

This clonotype was recorded many times. V and J are TRBV4-2 and TRBJ1-5; D is unclear. The CDR3 is made up of 16 amino acids. Germline CDR1 is LGHNA and CDR2 is YNFKEQ. Trimming pared 1 base from V and 0 bases from J, leaving 10 bases between. The CDR3 here is CASSQVGRPSNQPQHF. The CDR3 DNA reads as TGTGCCAGCAGCCAAGTCGGGCGACCTAGCAATCAGCCCCAGCATTTT.

As to this clonotype: This may be a read error, as it is one base from a much larger clone. The chain carries TRBV7-2 and TRBJ2-5; 10 positions agree with TRBD1. Losses at the gene ends were 4 bases for V and 5 bases for J; bases not matched to a gene: 4. CDR1 is SGHTA, CDR2 FQGNSA, per germline. The CDR3 contains 14 residues. The CDR3 sequence is CASSWPGQGETQYF. CDR3 DNA: TGTGCCAGCAGCTGGCCGGGACAGGGGGAGACCCAGTACTTC.

The chain has TRBV3-1 and TRBJ1-2, with D possibly matching TRBD1 (5 bases). Germline lookup yields CDR1 LGHDT and CDR2 YNNKEL (reference sequence). This CDR3 is built from 13 residues. The V end lost 4 bases, the J end lost 7 bases, and 13 bases lay between the germline ends. The CDR3, as DNA: TGTGCCAGCAGCCGGTTCGCTGGGGGTGGCTACACCTTC. This sequence encodes CASSRFAGGGYTF.

This clonotype was observed many times. Here the CDR3 reads CSAQDQSVADTQYF. In DNA, the CDR3 is TGCAGTGCTCAGGACCAGAGCGTGGCAGATACGCAGTATTTT. This chain joins TRBV20-1 and TRBJ2-3; no clear D. The V end was cut by 5 bases, the J end by 4 bases, with 16 bases between. This CDR3 spans 14 amino acids. Looked up from germline, CDR1 is DFQATT and CDR2 is SNEGSKA (reference sequence).

V gene TRBV5-5 combines with J gene TRBJ2-2; no reliable D call. V lost 5 bases to trimming and J lost 5 bases, with 19 bases between them. Per the germline V gene, CDR1 is SGHKS and CDR2 is YYEKEE (reference sequence). This CDR3 has 16 residues. The CDR3 sequence is CASRPPGLPTTGELFF. As DNA, the CDR3 is TGTGCCAGCAGACCACCGGGTCTCCCAACGACCGGGGAGCTGTTTTTT.

This clonotype has more than one count but fewer than ten. The chain is built from TRBV6-1 and TRBJ1-4, with 7 bases matching TRBD1. J was trimmed by 3 bases and V by 4 bases; bases with no gene match: 5. From germline, CDR1 is MNHNS and CDR2 SASEGT. The CDR3 has 15 residues. CDR3: CASSVGGQPNEKLFF. In DNA form, the CDR3 reads TGTGCCAGCAGTGTAGGGGGACAGCCTAATGAAAAACTGTTTTTT.

The gene calls are TRBV2 and TRBJ1-1; 10 bases align to TRBD1. Losses at the gene ends were 6 bases for V and 5 bases for J; bases not matched to a gene: 0. CDR3 length: 12 amino acids. The germline gives CDR1 SNHLY, CDR2 FYNNEI. CDR3 sequence: CASRDRGTEAFF. The CDR3 coding sequence is TGTGCCAGCAGGGACAGGGGGACTGAAGCTTTCTTT.

The chain couples TRBV4-3 to TRBJ2-1; 9 bases align to TRBD2. The V and J ends lost 0 bases and 7 bases, in that order; junction bases with no gene match: 10. CDR1 LGHNA and CDR2 YSLEER come from the germline V gene. The CDR3 has 17 amino acids. The CDR3 DNA reads TGCGCCAGCAGCCAAGATTTTCGCGGGAGGGCCGGGAATGAGCAGTTCTTC. This translates into CASSQDFRGRAGNEQFF.

There are many counts of this clonotype. The chain is built from TRBV4-2 and TRBJ2-2; 7 bases line up with TRBD2. Trimming took 0 bases from V and 10 from J; bases not matched to a gene: 5. CDR1 and CDR2 (germline): LGHNA, YNFKEQ. The CDR3 is 14 amino acids. The chain's CDR3 is CASSQDWGGMELFF. The CDR3 DNA reads as TGTGCCAGCAGCCAAGATTGGGGGGGTATGGAGCTGTTTTTT.

This clonotype was observed a single time. The rearrangement joins TRBV7-2 to TRBJ2-1; 7 nucleotides agree with TRBD2. V lost 5 bases and J lost 7; bases outside the gene matches: 14. The V gene's germline CDR1 is SGHTA and CDR2 FQGNSA. The CDR3 covers 16 residues. The CDR3 sequence is CASSPLTSALGNEQFF. For the CDR3, the DNA is TGTGCCAGCAGCCCCCTTACTAGCGCCCTAGGGAATGAGCAGTTCTTC. Full variable domain (remainder filled in from reference TRBV7-2 and TRBJ2-1): GAGVSQSPSNKVTEKGKDVELRCDPISGHTALYWYRQSLGQGLEFLIYFQGNSAPDKSGLPSDRFSAERTGGSVSTLTIQRTQQEDSAVYLCASSPLTSALGNEQFFGPGTRLTVL.

This clonotype was recorded a few times. A much larger clone lies one base from this, so it may be a read error. The gene calls are TRBV5-1 and TRBJ2-7; TRBD1 matches 10 bases. The germline CDR1 and CDR2 sequences are SGHRS and YFSETQ. J lost 7 bases, V lost 4 bases, and 11 bases had no gene match. This CDR3 spans 15 amino acids. The CDR3 protein is CASSRQGAPHNEQYF. The DNA for the CDR3 is TGCGCCAGCAGCAGACAGGGGGCGCCCCACAATGAGCAGTACTTC.

The rearrangement uses TRBV5-1 and TRBJ2-2; TRBD1 agrees at 7 bases. Unmatched junction bases numbered 4, after V lost 4 bases and J lost 4 bases. CDR3 size: 14 residues. The V gene's germline CDR1 is SGHRS and CDR2 YFSETQ. Here the CDR3 DNA reads TGCGCCAGCAGCAGAGGGACAGCCACCGGGGAGCTGTTTTTT. It yields the protein CASSRGTATGELFF.

This clonotype was detected only once. This may arise from a read error, as a much more abundant clone is one base away. The V call is TRBV7-2, the J call TRBJ2-5; D might be TRBD1 (6 bases). The J call may not be correct, given that the DNA end is closer to TRBJ2-7. Germline V CDR1 and CDR2: SGHTA, FQGNSA. The CDR3 has 13 residues. The CDR3 coding sequence is TGTGCCAGCAGCGACACAGGGTCCAACGAGCAGTACGTC. Protein product: CASSDTGSNEQYV.

Comments on this clonotype: A much larger clone differs by one base, so this may be a read error. The chain has TRBV7-8 and TRBJ1-2; D is uncertain. Per germline, CDR1 SGHVS and CDR2 FQNEAQ. CDR3 size: 13 residues. CDR3 DNA: TGTGCCAGCAGCTTAACTAACAGCTATGGCTACATCTTC. Its protein is CASSLTNSYGYIF. The full variable domain, rest sourced from reference TRBV7-8 and TRBJ1-2, is GAGVSQSPRYKVAKRGQDVALRCDPISGHVSLFWYQQALGQGPEFLTYFQNEAQLDKSGLPSDRFFAERPEGSVSTLKIQRTQQEDSAVYLCASSLTNSYGYIFGSGTRLTVV.

The chain carries TRBV30 and TRBJ2-2; D might be TRBD2 (6 bases). This CDR3 spans 14 amino acids. The germline V and J ends were trimmed by 3 bases and 5 bases, with 13 bases remaining between them. Germline assignment: CDR1 GTSNPN and CDR2 SVGIG (reference sequence). The DNA for the CDR3 is TGTGCCTGGAGCATAGCTGGGGGGACCGGGGAGCTGTTTTTT. It yields the protein CAWSIAGGTGELFF.

In this sample, this clonotype turned up many times. V and J are TRBV7-2 and TRBJ2-1, with 9 nucleotides matching TRBD2. The CDR3 sequence is 14 residues long. After removal of 3 bases from V and 8 bases from J, the junction contained 5 bases not matched to a gene. CDR1 and CDR2 (germline): SGHTA, FQGNSA. The chain's CDR3 is CASSLLGGGDEQFF. CDR3 nucleotide sequence: TGTGCCAGCAGCTTGTTGGGCGGGGGGGATGAGCAGTTCTTC.